The 17 T cell receptor beta chains below were found in one sample sequenced in a study of cytomegalovirus exposure and HLA in healthy donors. A multiplex PCR was run with 60 Vbeta primers and 13 Jbeta primers. TCRdb keeps only in-frame clones here, not all; method: immunoSEQ multiplex PCR. The sample lists around 31,000 clones, about 86% occurring once. The source material was PBMCs. These receptors came from a boy aged 5 to 17 in good health and CMV-seronegative.

The V gene is TRBV5-1, the J gene TRBJ1-6; no firm D call. The length of the CDR3 is 14 residues. The germline V gene encodes CDR1 SGHRS and CDR2 YFSETQ. The V gene lost 0 bases and the J gene lost 2 bases, with 3 bases spanning the gap. CDR3 coding DNA: TGCGCCAGCAGCTTGGATACCTATAATTCACCCCTCCACTTT. Translation: CASSLDTYNSPLHF.

The chain recombines TRBV11-2 with TRBJ2-5, with 11 bases that match TRBD1. With V trimmed by 6 bases and J by 3 bases, 3 bases remained unmatched. Germline V gene data show CDR1 as SGHAT and CDR2 as FQNNGV. This CDR3 comprises 14 residues. The CDR3 DNA follows: TGTGCCAGCAGTCAGGGACAGGGGGAAGAGACCCAGTACTTC. This translates into CASSQGQGEETQYF. The whole variable domain, remainder taken from reference TRBV11-2 and TRBJ2-5, is EAGVAQSPRYKIIEKRQSVAFWCNPISGHATLYWYQQILGQGPKLLIQFQNNGVVDDSQLPKDRFSAERLKGVDSTLKIQPAKLEDSAVYLCASSQGQGEETQYFGPGTRLLVL.

The genes are TRBV18 and TRBJ1-6; no firm D call. Germline CDR1 KGHSH, CDR2 LQKENI. Trimming pared 6 bases from V and 5 bases from J, leaving 11 bases between. There are 14 residues in the CDR3. The CDR3 sequence is CASSLSLHNSPLHF. In DNA, the CDR3 is TGTGCCAGCTCGCTAAGCTTGCATAATTCACCCCTCCACTTT.

A few counts support this clone. CDR3 region: CASRGTGGNTQYF. The CDR3, as DNA: TGTGCCAGCAGGGGGACAGGGGGGAATACGCAGTATTTT. The V call is TRBV6-5, the J call TRBJ2-3, with 11 bases lining up with TRBD1. CDR1 is MNHEY, CDR2 SVGAGI, per germline. The V segment lost 6 bases and the J segment 7 bases; nucleotides outside the gene matches: 3. The CDR3 consists of 13 residues.

The chain recombines TRBV4-3 with TRBJ2-1, with a tentative D call TRBD2 (5 bases). Germline V gene data show CDR1 as LGHNA and CDR2 as YSLEER. This CDR3 is built from 18 residues. Trimming removed 1 base at V and 0 bases at J, with 16 bases between. In nucleotides, the CDR3 is TGCGCCAGCAGCCAAGCTCGGTACGGGGTCAACTCCTACAATGAGCAGTTCTTC. Its translation: CASSQARYGVNSYNEQFF.

The V call is TRBV12-5, the J call TRBJ1-2; TRBD1 agrees at 8 bases. This CDR3 is 13 amino acids long. The trim removed 5 bases at V and 3 bases at J, leaving 2 bases unmatched. Germline lookup yields CDR1 LGHNT and CDR2 FRNRAP. The CDR3: CASGLDRDYGYTF. As DNA, the CDR3 is TGTGCTAGTGGTCTGGACAGGGACTATGGCTACACCTTC.

This sequence joins TRBV19 and TRBJ2-1, with 8 bases identical to TRBD1. The CDR3 consists of 15 residues. The trim removed 9 bases at V and 3 bases at J, leaving 10 bases unmatched. In germline, CDR1 is LNHDA, CDR2 SQIVND (reference sequence). DNA of the CDR3: TGTGCCAGCGCCCAGGGACAGGCGATCTACAATGAGCAGTTCTTC. It yields the protein CASAQGQAIYNEQFF. Together with reference TRBV19 and TRBJ2-1, the CDR3 gives the full variable domain: DGGITQSPKYLFRKEGQNVTLSCEQNLNHDAMYWYRQDPGQGLRLIYYSQIVNDFQKGDIAEGYSVSREKKESFPLTVTSAQKNPTAFYLCASAQGQAIYNEQFFGPGTRLTVL.

The V gene is TRBV7-6, the J gene TRBJ2-7, with a tentative D call TRBD1 (5 bases). The CDR3 contains 13 residues. CDR1 is SGHVS, CDR2 FNYEAQ, per germline. V was cut by 1 base and J by 3 bases, with 7 bases left in between. The CDR3 bases are TGTGCCAGCAGCTTAGGGGGCAACTACGAGCAGTACTTC. This sequence encodes CASSLGGNYEQYF.

The chain joins TRBV6-5 to TRBJ1-5; possible D gene TRBD1, 6 bases. Germline V gene data show CDR1 as MNHEY and CDR2 as SVGAGI. This CDR3 is 13 amino acids long. V gave up 6 bases and J gave up 6 bases, with 12 bases separating them. DNA of the CDR3: TGTGCCAGCAGCCCAGGGGCTGTTCAGCCCCAGCATTTT. Amino acid sequence: CASSPGAVQPQHF.

The genes are TRBV7-6 and TRBJ1-2; D is unclear. V gave up 1 base and J gave up 2 bases, with 14 bases separating them. This CDR3 is built from 16 residues. The germline V gene has CDR1 SGHVS and CDR2 FNYEAQ. The CDR3 DNA sequence: TGTGCCAGCAGCTTAGTTGAGGGAGGGTTAAACTATGGCTACACCTTC. This encodes CASSLVEGGLNYGYTF. Full variable domain (missing parts from reference TRBV7-6 and TRBJ1-2): GAGVSQSPRYKVTKRGQDVALRCDPISGHVSLYWYRQALGQGPEFLTYFNYEAQQDKSGLPNDRFSAERPEGSISTLTIQRTEQRDSAMYRCASSLVEGGLNYGYTFGSGTRLTVV.

The genes are TRBV5-1 and TRBJ1-2, with D possibly being TRBD1 (5 bases). Germline CDR1 and CDR2: SGHRS and YFSETQ. CDR3 size: 14 residues. The V end lost 0 bases, the J end lost 3 bases, and 9 bases lay between the germline ends. The CDR3 sequence: CASSLAPTDYGYTF. The CDR3 region has the DNA TGCGCCAGCAGCTTGGCCCCGACAGACTATGGCTACACCTTC.

This chain links TRBV5-1 with TRBJ2-3, with 10 bases fitting TRBD2. This CDR3 has 15 residues. Trimming cost V 5 bases and J 6 bases; bases outside gene matches: 9. The germline CDR1 and CDR2 sequences are SGHRS and YFSETQ. The CDR3 loop is CASSNQRGGLDTQYF. The CDR3 nucleotides read TGCGCCAGCAGTAACCAGCGGGGGGGCTTGGATACGCAGTATTTT.

The CDR3 DNA reads as TGTGCCAGCAGCCAAGCGATTCCTCGACAGGCGAACACTGAAGCTTTCTTT. Protein sequence: CASSQAIPRQANTEAFF. This chain links TRBV4-2 with TRBJ1-1; maybe TRBD1 (6 bases). Germline V CDR1 and CDR2: LGHNA, YNFKEQ. The CDR3 has 17 residues. Trimming removed 1 base at V and 1 base at J, with 16 bases between.

The rearrangement links TRBV30 to TRBJ2-7, with 7 positions matching TRBD1. V lost 1 base, J lost 3 bases, and 6 bases stayed unmatched. The CDR3 loop spans 14 amino acids. CDR1 is GTSNPN, CDR2 SVGIG, per germline (reference sequence). CDR3 nucleotide sequence: TGTGCCTGGAGTGGCTACAGGGGTGACTACGAGCAGTACTTC. Its translation: CAWSGYRGDYEQYF.

The chain carries TRBV30 and TRBJ1-5; perhaps TRBD1 as D (5 bases). CDR1 GTSNPN and CDR2 SVGIG come from the germline V gene (reference sequence). Trimming cost V 6 bases and J 7 bases, with 16 bases left between them. This CDR3 is built from 13 residues. Here the CDR3 DNA reads TGTGCCTGTACTGAAGGGGATGGACAGCCCCAGCATTTT. Residues: CACTEGDGQPQHF.

The J gene is TRBJ1-5, the V gene TRBV19; TRBD1 matches 7 bases. CDR3 length equals 15 residues. V dropped 3 bases and J dropped 4; count of bases not matched to a gene: 6. The germline V gene encodes CDR1 LNHDA and CDR2 SQIVND (reference sequence). The CDR3 region has the DNA TGTGCCAGTAGTATCTCAGGGACAGAGAATCAGCCCCAGCATTTT. It translates to CASSISGTENQPQHF.

The chain links TRBV4-1 to TRBJ1-3; D uncertain. Germline CDR1 is MGHRA and CDR2 is YSYEKL. This CDR3 is built from 13 residues. Deletions cut 0 bases from V and 3 bases from J, with 3 bases between. CDR3 bases: TGCGCCAGCAGCCAAGATCTTGGAAACACCATATATTTT. It encodes CASSQDLGNTIYF.